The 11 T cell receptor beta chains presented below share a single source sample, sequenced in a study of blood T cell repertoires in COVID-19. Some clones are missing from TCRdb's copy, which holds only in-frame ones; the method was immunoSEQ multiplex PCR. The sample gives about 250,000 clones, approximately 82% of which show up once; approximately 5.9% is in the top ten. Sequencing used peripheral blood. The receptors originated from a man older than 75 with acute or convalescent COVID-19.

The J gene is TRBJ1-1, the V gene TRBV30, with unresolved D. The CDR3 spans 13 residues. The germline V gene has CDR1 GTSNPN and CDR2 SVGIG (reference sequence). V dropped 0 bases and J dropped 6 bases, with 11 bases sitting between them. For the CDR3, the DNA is TGTGCCTGGAGTGTACGGGGTTTGGCTGAAGCTTTCTTT. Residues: CAWSVRGLAEAFF.

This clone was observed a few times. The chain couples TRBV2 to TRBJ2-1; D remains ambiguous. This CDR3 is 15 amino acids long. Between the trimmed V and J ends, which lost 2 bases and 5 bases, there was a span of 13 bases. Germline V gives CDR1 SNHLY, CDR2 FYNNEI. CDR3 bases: TGTGCCAGCAGTGAACCAGACAAGCTAAACAATGAGCAGTTCTTC. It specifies CASSEPDKLNNEQFF.

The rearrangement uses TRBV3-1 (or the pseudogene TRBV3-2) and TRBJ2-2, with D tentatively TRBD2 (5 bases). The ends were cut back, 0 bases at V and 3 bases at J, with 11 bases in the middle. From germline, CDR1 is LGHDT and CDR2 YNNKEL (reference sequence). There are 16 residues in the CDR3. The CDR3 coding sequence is TGTGCCAGCAGCCAAGATCAGCGGAGTTACACCGGGGAGCTGTTTTTT. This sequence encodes CASSQDQRSYTGELFF.

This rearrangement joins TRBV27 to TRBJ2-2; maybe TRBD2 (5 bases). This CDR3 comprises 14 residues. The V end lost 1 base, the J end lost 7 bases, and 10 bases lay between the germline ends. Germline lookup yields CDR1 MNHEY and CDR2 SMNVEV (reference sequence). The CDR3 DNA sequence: TGTGCCAGCAGTTTATATGGGAGCGGCGGGGAGCTGTTTTTT. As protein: CASSLYGSGGELFF.

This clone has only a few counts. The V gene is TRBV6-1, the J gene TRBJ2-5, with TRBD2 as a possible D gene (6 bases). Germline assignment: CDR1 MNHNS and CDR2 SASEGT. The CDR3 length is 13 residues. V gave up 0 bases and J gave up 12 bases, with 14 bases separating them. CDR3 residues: CASSEAGGQKKYF. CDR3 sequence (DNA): TGTGCCAGCAGTGAAGCGGGAGGACAAAAAAAGTACTTC.

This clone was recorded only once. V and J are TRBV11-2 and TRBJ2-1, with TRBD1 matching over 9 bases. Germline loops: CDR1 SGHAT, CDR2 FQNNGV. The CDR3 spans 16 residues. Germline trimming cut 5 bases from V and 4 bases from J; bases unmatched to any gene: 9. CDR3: CASSPGTGNVYNEQFF. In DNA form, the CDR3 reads TGTGCCAGCAGCCCCGGGACAGGGAATGTGTACAATGAGCAGTTCTTC.

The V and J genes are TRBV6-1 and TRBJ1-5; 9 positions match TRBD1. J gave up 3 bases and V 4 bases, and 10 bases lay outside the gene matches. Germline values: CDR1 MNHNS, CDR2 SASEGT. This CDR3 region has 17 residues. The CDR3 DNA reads TGTGCCAGCAGTGTGGGGACAGGGCTGTGGGACAATCAGCCCCAGCATTTT. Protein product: CASSVGTGLWDNQPQHF.

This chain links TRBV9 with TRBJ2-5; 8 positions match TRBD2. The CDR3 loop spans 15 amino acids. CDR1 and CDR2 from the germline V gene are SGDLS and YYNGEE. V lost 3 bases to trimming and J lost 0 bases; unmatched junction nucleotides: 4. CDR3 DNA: TGTGCCAGCAGCGGGCGAGCGGGGGACCAAGAGACCCAGTACTTC. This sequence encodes CASSGRAGDQETQYF. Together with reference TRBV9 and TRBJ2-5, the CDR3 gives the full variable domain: DSGVTQTPKHLITATGQRVTLRCSPRSGDLSVYWYQQSLDQGLQFLIQYYNGEERAKGNILERFSAQQFPDLHSELNLSSLELGDSALYFCASSGRAGDQETQYFGPGTRLLVL.

CDR3 residues: CASSGGQGYNQPQHF. CDR3 sequence (DNA): TGTGCCAGCAGCGGGGGACAGGGGTACAATCAGCCCCAGCATTTT. The chain links TRBV28 to TRBJ1-5; 10 bases are shared with TRBD1. V lost 6 bases, J lost 3 bases, and 5 bases stayed unmatched. Germline CDR1 reads MDHEN; CDR2 reads SYDVKM. The CDR3 runs to 15 residues.

The CDR3 DNA reads as TGTGCCAGCAGTGTACGACTAGCGGGAGGAGCCCTCAAAGAGACCCAGTACTTC. This codes for CASSVRLAGGALKETQYF. The chain carries TRBV6-1 and TRBJ2-5, with 13 bases lining up with TRBD2. The V gene end was trimmed by 4 bases and the J gene end by 3 bases; junction bases not matched to a gene: 11. The CDR3 runs 18 residues. Germline V gene sequence: CDR1 MNHNS, CDR2 SASEGT.

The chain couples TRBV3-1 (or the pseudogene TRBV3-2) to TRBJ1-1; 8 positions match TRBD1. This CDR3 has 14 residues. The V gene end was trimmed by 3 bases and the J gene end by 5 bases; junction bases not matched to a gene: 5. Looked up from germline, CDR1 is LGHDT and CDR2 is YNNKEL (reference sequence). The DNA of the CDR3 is TGTGCCAGCAGCCACCGGACAGGGTCGACTGAAGCTTTCTTT. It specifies CASSHRTGSTEAFF.